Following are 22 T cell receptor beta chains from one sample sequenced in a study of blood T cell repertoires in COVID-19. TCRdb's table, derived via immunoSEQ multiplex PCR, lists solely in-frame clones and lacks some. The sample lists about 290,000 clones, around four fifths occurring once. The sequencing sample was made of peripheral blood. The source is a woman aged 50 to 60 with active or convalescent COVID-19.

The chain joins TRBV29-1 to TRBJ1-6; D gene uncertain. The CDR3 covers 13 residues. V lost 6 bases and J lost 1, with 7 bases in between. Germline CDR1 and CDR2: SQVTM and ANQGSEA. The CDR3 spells CSVRRSYNSPLHF. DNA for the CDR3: TGCAGCGTGCGGAGATCCTATAATTCACCCCTCCACTTT.

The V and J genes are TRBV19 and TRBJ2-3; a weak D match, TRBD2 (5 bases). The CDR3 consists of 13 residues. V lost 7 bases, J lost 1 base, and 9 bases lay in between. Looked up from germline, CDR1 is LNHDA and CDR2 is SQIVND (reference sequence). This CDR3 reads CASKVGGTDTQYF. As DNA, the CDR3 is TGTGCCAGTAAGGTGGGAGGCACAGATACGCAGTATTTT. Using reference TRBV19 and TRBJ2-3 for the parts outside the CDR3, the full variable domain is DGGITQSPKYLFRKEGQNVTLSCEQNLNHDAMYWYRQDPGQGLRLIYYSQIVNDFQKGDIAEGYSVSREKKESFPLTVTSAQKNPTAFYLCASKVGGTDTQYFGPGTRLTVL.

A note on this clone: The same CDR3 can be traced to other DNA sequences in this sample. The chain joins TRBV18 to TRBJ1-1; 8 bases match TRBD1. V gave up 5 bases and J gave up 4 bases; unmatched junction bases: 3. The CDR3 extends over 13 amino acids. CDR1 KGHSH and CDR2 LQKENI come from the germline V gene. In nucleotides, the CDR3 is TGTGCCAGCTCATCTACAGGGGGCACTGAAGCTTTCTTT. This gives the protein CASSSTGGTEAFF. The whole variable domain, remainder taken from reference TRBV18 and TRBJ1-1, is NAGVMQNPRHLVRRRGQEARLRCSPMKGHSHVYWYRQLPEEGLKFMVYLQKENIIDESGMPKERFSAEFPKEGPSILRIQQVVRGDSAAYFCASSSTGGTEAFFGQGTRLTVV.

The CDR3 bases are TGCAGTGCTAGTCCCCCGGGACAGGGAGCAGTTTATGGCTACACCTTC. As protein: CSASPPGQGAVYGYTF. V gene TRBV20-1 combines with J gene TRBJ1-2; TRBD1 aligns across 9 bases. The CDR3 is 16 residues long. The V gene's germline CDR1 is DFQATT and CDR2 SNEGSKA (reference sequence). V lost 3 bases to trimming and J lost 5 bases; unmatched junction nucleotides: 13.

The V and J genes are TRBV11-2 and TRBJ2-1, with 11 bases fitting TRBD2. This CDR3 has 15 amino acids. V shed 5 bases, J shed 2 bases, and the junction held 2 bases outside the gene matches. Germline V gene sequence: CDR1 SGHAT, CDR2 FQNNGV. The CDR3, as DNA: TGTGCCAGCAGCGAACTAGCGGGAGCCTACAATGAGCAGTTCTTC. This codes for CASSELAGAYNEQFF.

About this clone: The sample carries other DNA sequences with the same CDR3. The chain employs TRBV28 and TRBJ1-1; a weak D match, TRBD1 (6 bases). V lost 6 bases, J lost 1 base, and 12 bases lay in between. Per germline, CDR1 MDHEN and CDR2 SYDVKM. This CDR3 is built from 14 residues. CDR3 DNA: TGTGCCAGCAGACCCCCGGGACAGAACACTGAAGCTTTCTTT. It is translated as CASRPPGQNTEAFF.

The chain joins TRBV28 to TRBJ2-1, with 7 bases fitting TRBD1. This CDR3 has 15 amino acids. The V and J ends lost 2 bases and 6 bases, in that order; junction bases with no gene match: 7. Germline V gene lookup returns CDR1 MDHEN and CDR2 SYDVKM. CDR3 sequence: CASSLIQGGINEQFF. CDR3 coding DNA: TGTGCCAGCAGTTTAATCCAAGGGGGCATCAATGAGCAGTTCTTC.

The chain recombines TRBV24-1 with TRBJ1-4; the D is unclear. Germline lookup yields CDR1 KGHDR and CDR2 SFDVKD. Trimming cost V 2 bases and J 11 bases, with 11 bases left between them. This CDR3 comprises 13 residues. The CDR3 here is CATSDYAGRKLFF. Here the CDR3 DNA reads TGTGCCACCAGTGATTATGCCGGGAGGAAACTGTTTTTT.

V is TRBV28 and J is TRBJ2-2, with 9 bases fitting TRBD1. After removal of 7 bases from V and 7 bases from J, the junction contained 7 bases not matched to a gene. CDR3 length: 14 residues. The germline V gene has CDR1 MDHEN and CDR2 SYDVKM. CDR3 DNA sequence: TGTGCCAGCACCGGGACAGGGTGGGGCGGGGAGCTGTTTTTT. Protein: CASTGTGWGGELFF.

This CDR3 reads CTTRTGIDTQYF. CDR3 bases: TGCACCACGCGGACAGGGATAGATACGCAGTATTTT. The chain has TRBV29-1 and TRBJ2-3, with TRBD1 identical over 8 bases. Germline-derived CDR1 and CDR2 are SQVTM and ANQGSEA. This CDR3 region has 12 residues.

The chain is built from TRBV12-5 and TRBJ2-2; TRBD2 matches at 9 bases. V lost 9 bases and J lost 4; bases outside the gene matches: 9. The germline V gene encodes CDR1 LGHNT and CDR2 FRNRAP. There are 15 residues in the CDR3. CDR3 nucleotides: TGTGCTAGCTGGGTTAGCGGGAGAGGCACCGGGGAGCTGTTTTTT. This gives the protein CASWVSGRGTGELFF.

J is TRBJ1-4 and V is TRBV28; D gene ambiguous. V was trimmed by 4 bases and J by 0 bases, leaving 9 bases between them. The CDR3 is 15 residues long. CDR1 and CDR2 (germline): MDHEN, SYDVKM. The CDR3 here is CASSSGKATNEKLFF. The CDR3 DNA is TGTGCCAGCAGTTCCGGGAAGGCAACTAATGAAAAACTGTTTTTT.

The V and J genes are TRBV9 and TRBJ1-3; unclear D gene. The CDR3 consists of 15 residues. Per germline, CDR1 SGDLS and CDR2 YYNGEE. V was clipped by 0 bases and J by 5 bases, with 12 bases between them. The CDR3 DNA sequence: TGTGCCAGCAGCGTAGGGCGGGATAGGCGAAACACCATATATTTT. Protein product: CASSVGRDRRNTIYF. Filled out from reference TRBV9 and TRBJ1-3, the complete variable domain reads DSGVTQTPKHLITATGQRVTLRCSPRSGDLSVYWYQQSLDQGLQFLIQYYNGEERAKGNILERFSAQQFPDLHSELNLSSLELGDSALYFCASSVGRDRRNTIYFGEGSWLTVV.

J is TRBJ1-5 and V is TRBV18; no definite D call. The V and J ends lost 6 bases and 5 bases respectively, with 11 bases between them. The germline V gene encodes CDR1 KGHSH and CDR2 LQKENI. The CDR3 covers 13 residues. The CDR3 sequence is CASSPFQDQPQHF. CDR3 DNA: TGTGCCAGCTCCCCTTTTCAGGATCAGCCCCAGCATTTT. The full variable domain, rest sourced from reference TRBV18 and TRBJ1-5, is NAGVMQNPRHLVRRRGQEARLRCSPMKGHSHVYWYRQLPEEGLKFMVYLQKENIIDESGMPKERFSAEFPKEGPSILRIQQVVRGDSAAYFCASSPFQDQPQHFGDGTRLSIL.

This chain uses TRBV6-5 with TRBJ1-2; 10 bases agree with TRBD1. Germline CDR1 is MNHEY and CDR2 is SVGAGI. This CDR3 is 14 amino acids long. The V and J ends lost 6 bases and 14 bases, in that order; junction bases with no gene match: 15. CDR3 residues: CASRYTGTGVSFTF. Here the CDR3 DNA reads TGTGCCAGCAGATATACCGGGACAGGGGTCTCCTTTACCTTC.

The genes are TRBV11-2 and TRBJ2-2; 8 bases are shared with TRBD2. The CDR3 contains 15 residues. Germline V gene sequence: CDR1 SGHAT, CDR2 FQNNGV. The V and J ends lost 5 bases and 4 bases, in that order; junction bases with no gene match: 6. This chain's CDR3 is CASSLSGIGTGELFF. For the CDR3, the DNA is TGTGCCAGCAGCCTTAGCGGGATTGGCACCGGGGAGCTGTTTTTT.

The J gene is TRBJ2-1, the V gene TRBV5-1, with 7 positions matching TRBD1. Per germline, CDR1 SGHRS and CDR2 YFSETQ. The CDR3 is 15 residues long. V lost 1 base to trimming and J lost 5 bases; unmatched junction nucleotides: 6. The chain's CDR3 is CASSLRQGSDNEQFF. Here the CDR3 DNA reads TGCGCCAGCAGCTTGAGACAGGGCAGCGACAATGAGCAGTTCTTC. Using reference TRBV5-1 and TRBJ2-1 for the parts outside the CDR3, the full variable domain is KAGVTQTPRYLIKTRGQQVTLSCSPISGHRSVSWYQQTPGQGLQFLFEYFSETQRNKGNFPGRFSGRQFSNSRSEMNVSTLELGDSALYLCASSLRQGSDNEQFFGPGTRLTVL.

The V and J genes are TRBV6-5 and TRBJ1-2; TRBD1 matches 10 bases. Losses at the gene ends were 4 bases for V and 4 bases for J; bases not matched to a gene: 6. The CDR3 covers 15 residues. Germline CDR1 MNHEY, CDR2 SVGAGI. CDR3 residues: CASSSRDRGRYGYTF. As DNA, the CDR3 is TGTGCCAGCAGTTCCCGGGACAGGGGCCGCTATGGCTACACCTTC.

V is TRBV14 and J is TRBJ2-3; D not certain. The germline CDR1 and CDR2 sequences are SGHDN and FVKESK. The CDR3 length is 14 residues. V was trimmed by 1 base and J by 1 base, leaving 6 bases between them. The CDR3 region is CASSQGGGTDTQYF. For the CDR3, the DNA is TGTGCCAGCAGCCAAGGCGGAGGCACAGATACGCAGTATTTT.

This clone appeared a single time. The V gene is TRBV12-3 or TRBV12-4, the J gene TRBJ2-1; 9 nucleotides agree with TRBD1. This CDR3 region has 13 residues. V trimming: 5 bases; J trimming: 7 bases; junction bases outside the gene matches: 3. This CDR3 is CASSGGTGNEQFF. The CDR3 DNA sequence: TGTGCCAGCAGTGGGGGGACAGGGAATGAGCAGTTCTTC.

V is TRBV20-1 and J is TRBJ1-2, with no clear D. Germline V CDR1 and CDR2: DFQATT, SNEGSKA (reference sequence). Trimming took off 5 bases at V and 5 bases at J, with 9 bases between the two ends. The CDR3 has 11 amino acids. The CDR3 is CSAYGEYGYTF. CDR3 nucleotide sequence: TGCAGTGCTTACGGGGAGTATGGCTACACCTTC.

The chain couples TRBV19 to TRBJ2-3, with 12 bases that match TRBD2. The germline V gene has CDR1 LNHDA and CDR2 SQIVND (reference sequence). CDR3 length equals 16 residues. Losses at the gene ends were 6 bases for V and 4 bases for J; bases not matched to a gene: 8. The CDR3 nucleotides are TGTGCCAGTAGGCCTCTAGCGGGAGGGCCCGCAGATACGCAGTATTTT. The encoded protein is CASRPLAGGPADTQYF.